The source of this T cell receptor beta chain is a study of T-cell memory formation after mild COVID-19. Study context: Largely donor-specific TCR clusters were found. Findings and caveats of the study: Researchers report contracting CD4+ clones mostly in CM and EM, with CD8+ clones in EMRA. Researchers found some responding clones in pre-infection memory, a sign that cross-reactive memory joined.

This clonotype was detected ten times or more. The antigen remains unidentified. TCRdb ran MiXCR on the 5' RACE reads and lists one entry per CDR3 protein. The sample records some 320,000 distinct CDR3 sequences, approximately 15% being singletons. Germline values: CDR1 SGHTA, CDR2 FQGNSA. The CDR3 extends over 13 amino acids. V gave up 7 bases and J gave up 11 bases; unmatched junction bases: 12. The source of this sequence is a man between 18 and 29 years old who had mild COVID-19 (a few samples of this study predate the infection). Cell type and time point are not known. The V gene is TRBV7-2, the J gene TRBJ2-3, with 7 bases lining up with TRBD2. The sequenced material came from PBMCs or a T cell subset sorted from them (not recorded which). The CDR3 DNA sequence: TGTGCCAGCAAGTCCGGGACTACCGTATGGCAGTATTTT. Its protein is CASKSGTTVWQYF.